Presented here are 32 T cell receptor beta chains from one specimen sequenced in a study of shared clonotypes between healthy human individuals (dated by TCRdb to 2019 to 2021). The method behind the library was the immunoSEQ multiplex PCR assay. What TCRdb holds here is the immuneACCESS table cut down to in-frame rearrangements. Part of the clones is not present; checked against another copy, under half of the missing clones reflect an unresolved V gene, and the others are unexplained. In all, the sample holds around 2.1 million clones, and more than 90% of those were seen once. Roughly 0.13% of the sample rests with the top ten. Material: naive CD4+ T cells sorted from blood. This specimen's cell subset or site label, per the study, means: CD45RA+ positively selected. The source is a man between 18 and 35 years old in good health.

V and J are TRBV10-3 and TRBJ2-3; 9 bases are a match to TRBD2. With 10 bases clipped from V and 1 base from J, the junction kept 6 bases outside the gene matches. The CDR3 spans 14 residues. From germline, CDR1 is ENHRY and CDR2 SYGVKD. The CDR3 region has the DNA TGTGCCAGTTCGAGACTAGCGGGCACAGATACGCAGTATTTT. It encodes CASSRLAGTDTQYF.

V gene TRBV5-4 combines with J gene TRBJ2-1, with unresolved D. V was cut by 2 bases and J by 0 bases, with 0 bases left in between. This CDR3 has 12 residues. Germline lookup yields CDR1 SGHNT and CDR2 YYREEE (reference sequence). The CDR3 nucleotides read TGTGCCAGCAGCTTCTCCTACAATGAGCAGTTCTTC. Protein product: CASSFSYNEQFF.

The rearrangement joins TRBV6-5 to TRBJ1-4, with D possibly TRBD1 on 6 matching bases. CDR1 and CDR2 from the germline V gene are MNHEY and SVGAGI. Trimming shortened V by 4 bases and J by 4 bases, and 13 bases separated the two germline ends. This CDR3 region has 15 residues. DNA of the CDR3: TGTGCCAGCAGTTCCCGAGGGGGGAATAATGAAAAACTGTTTTTT. Amino acid sequence: CASSSRGGNNEKLFF.

The chain joins TRBV7-2 to TRBJ2-7, with a tentative D call TRBD2 (5 bases). The CDR3 sequence is 13 residues long. The V and J ends lost 6 bases and 4 bases respectively, with 13 bases between them. The germline V gene encodes CDR1 SGHTA and CDR2 FQGNSA. For the CDR3, the DNA is TGTGCCAGCAGGTACGAGGGAAGTTACGAGCAGTACTTC. It is translated as CASRYEGSYEQYF.

The rearrangement uses TRBV10-3 and TRBJ1-2; TRBD1 matches at 9 bases. V was pared by 10 bases and J by 6 bases, with 9 bases of the junction left unmatched. This CDR3 spans 13 amino acids. Germline assignment: CDR1 ENHRY and CDR2 SYGVKD. In DNA, the CDR3 is TGTGCCACCCGACAGGGGGGTAGGGATGGCTACACCTTC. Translation: CATRQGGRDGYTF.

The chain links TRBV2 to TRBJ2-7; possibly TRBD1 for D (6 bases). V gave up 4 bases and J gave up 4 bases, with 11 bases separating them. The CDR3 is 13 amino acids. Germline CDR1 reads SNHLY; CDR2 reads FYNNEI. The DNA for the CDR3 is TGTGCCAGCAGTGTGGGGGCGTCTTACGAGCAGTACTTC. Its protein product is CASSVGASYEQYF.

The CDR3 coding sequence is TGCGCCAGCAGCCGGATTTGGGGGGGCGAGCAGTACTTC. This sequence encodes CASSRIWGGEQYF. This chain joins TRBV4-1 and TRBJ2-7, with 7 nucleotides matching TRBD2. CDR3 size: 13 residues. Germline CDR1 is MGHRA and CDR2 is YSYEKL. V shed 4 bases, J shed 6 bases, and the junction held 6 bases outside the gene matches.

The chain uses TRBV20-1 and TRBJ2-5; maybe TRBD1 (6 bases). The CDR3 runs 11 residues. V was clipped by 5 bases and J by 9 bases, with 13 bases between them. Germline V gene data show CDR1 as DFQATT and CDR2 as SNEGSKA (reference sequence). CDR3 protein: CSAATGSPQYF. In DNA, the CDR3 is TGCAGTGCTGCAACAGGGAGCCCCCAGTACTTC.

This rearrangement joins TRBV4-3 to TRBJ2-3; 7 bases line up with TRBD2. Trimming removed 4 bases from V and 5 bases from J; junction bases left unmatched: 9. The CDR3 runs to 15 residues. Germline V gene lookup returns CDR1 LGHNA and CDR2 YSLEER. CDR3 region: CASSPKGGREDTQYF. In nucleotides, the CDR3 is TGCGCCAGCAGCCCCAAGGGAGGGAGGGAAGATACGCAGTATTTT.

Note on this clone: Other DNA variants within this sample encode the same CDR3. The genes are TRBV30 and TRBJ1-4; 8 bases align to TRBD1. V dropped 0 bases and J dropped 8; count of bases not matched to a gene: 5. The CDR3 is 14 residues long. Germline CDR1 and CDR2: GTSNPN and SVGIG (reference sequence). This CDR3 is CAWSVGQGGEKLFF. The CDR3 DNA is TGTGCCTGGAGTGTAGGACAGGGAGGCGAAAAACTGTTTTTT.

The gene calls are TRBV18 and TRBJ1-5; 10 bases line up with TRBD1. Germline V gene lookup returns CDR1 KGHSH and CDR2 LQKENI. The CDR3 loop spans 16 amino acids. With V trimmed by 1 base and J by 5 bases, 5 bases remained unmatched. CDR3 sequence (DNA): TGTGCCAGCTCACCACTTGGGACAGGGGTGGATCAGCCCCAGCATTTT. This gives the protein CASSPLGTGVDQPQHF.

CDR3 DNA sequence: TGTGCCAGCTCAGCGCCCGGGACTAGCGGGGGTCTGTACTTC. Translating it yields CASSAPGTSGGLYF. The chain has TRBV18 and TRBJ2-5; 14 positions agree with TRBD2. Per germline, CDR1 KGHSH and CDR2 LQKENI. This CDR3 contains 14 residues. V was clipped by 5 bases and J by 13 bases; unmatched bases: 9.

V gene TRBV6-5 combines with J gene TRBJ2-7, with TRBD1 matching over 9 bases. After removal of 7 bases from V and 6 bases from J, the junction contained 13 bases not matched to a gene. The CDR3 has 15 residues. CDR1 and CDR2 from the germline V gene are MNHEY and SVGAGI. CDR3 residues: CASNKQGAAMFEQYF. In DNA form, the CDR3 reads TGTGCCAGCAATAAACAGGGGGCTGCAATGTTCGAGCAGTACTTC.

This clone was seen a handful of times. The chain employs TRBV29-1 and TRBJ1-1; D uncertain. This CDR3 has 12 amino acids. Germline CDR1 SQVTM, CDR2 ANQGSEA. V was shortened by 4 bases and J by 3 bases, with 9 bases between the two germline ends. The chain's CDR3 is CSVVGWDTEAFF. CDR3 bases: TGCAGCGTTGTAGGGTGGGACACTGAAGCTTTCTTT.

V usage is TRBV12-1 and J usage is TRBJ2-3; TRBD1, as called in the table, went unchecked against the DNA. TRBV12-1 is a documented pseudogene. This CDR3 comprises 14 residues. The CDR3 spells CASSSTTGVDTQYF. Here the CDR3 DNA reads TGTGCCAGCAGCTCGACGACAGGGGTAGATACGCAGTATTTT.

V usage is TRBV5-1 and J usage is TRBJ2-7; 9 positions match TRBD2. Germline V gives CDR1 SGHRS, CDR2 YFSETQ. The CDR3 length is 16 residues. Unmatched junction bases numbered 11, after V lost 4 bases and J lost 3 bases. The CDR3 is CASSGYEERGDYEQYF. The CDR3, as DNA: TGCGCCAGCAGCGGTTACGAGGAGCGGGGGGACTACGAGCAGTACTTC. The full variable domain, rest sourced from reference TRBV5-1 and TRBJ2-7, is KAGVTQTPRYLIKTRGQQVTLSCSPISGHRSVSWYQQTPGQGLQFLFEYFSETQRNKGNFPGRFSGRQFSNSRSEMNVSTLELGDSALYLCASSGYEERGDYEQYFGPGTRLTVT.

The chain has TRBV5-4 and TRBJ2-5; D unclear. Germline-derived CDR1 and CDR2 are SGHNT and YYREEE (reference sequence). CDR3 length equals 16 residues. The V end lost 6 bases, the J end lost 6 bases, and 24 bases lay between the germline ends. The CDR3 protein is CASTPSTSSKPQTQYF. CDR3 nucleotide sequence: TGTGCCAGCACCCCGTCGACCAGCTCTAAGCCGCAGACCCAGTACTTC.

The DNA for the CDR3 is TGTGCCAGCTCACTTATCCAAGGACAGAGGGACTACGAGCAGTACTTC. It encodes CASSLIQGQRDYEQYF. This chain uses TRBV18 with TRBJ2-7; a possible D gene is TRBD1 (6 bases). Looked up from germline, CDR1 is KGHSH and CDR2 is LQKENI. The CDR3 covers 16 residues. V gave up 4 bases and J gave up 3 bases, with 19 bases separating them.

This CDR3 is CASSQEGATGANYGYTF. CDR3 sequence (DNA): TGTGCCAGCAGCCAGGAGGGAGCTACAGGAGCTAACTATGGCTACACCTTC. The chain employs TRBV14 and TRBJ1-2; maybe TRBD1 (5 bases). Trimming cost V 3 bases and J 0 bases, with 17 bases left between them. Germline CDR1 reads SGHDN; CDR2 reads FVKESK. The CDR3 has 17 amino acids.

On this clone: This CDR3 is also generated by other DNA sequences in the sample. The chain couples TRBV5-1 to TRBJ1-2; 7 bases align to TRBD1. There are 15 residues in the CDR3. Germline V gives CDR1 SGHRS, CDR2 YFSETQ. V lost 0 bases, J lost 4 bases, and 6 bases stayed unmatched. CDR3: CASSLEGGVGYGYTF. The CDR3 DNA reads as TGCGCCAGCAGCTTGGAAGGGGGCGTAGGCTATGGCTACACCTTC.

The V and J genes are TRBV7-6 and TRBJ2-1; tentative D call: TRBD2 (5 bases). This CDR3 comprises 16 residues. The V and J ends lost 1 base and 6 bases respectively, with 16 bases between them. Germline V CDR1 and CDR2: SGHVS, FNYEAQ. The CDR3, as DNA: TGTGCCAGCAGCTTAGTTAATTCGGAACTAGTCAATGAGCAGTTCTTC. Its protein product is CASSLVNSELVNEQFF.

This CDR3 reads CASSVGQGMSTEAFF. CDR3 bases: TGTGCCAGCAGCGTAGGGCAGGGGATGAGCACTGAAGCTTTCTTT. The chain employs TRBV9 and TRBJ1-1; D might be TRBD1 (6 bases). V was cut by 0 bases and J by 4 bases, with 13 bases left in between. This CDR3 spans 15 amino acids. Germline CDR1 is SGDLS and CDR2 is YYNGEE.

This clone was found a few times. Additional DNA sequences in this sample encode the identical CDR3. CDR3 in DNA: TGTGCCTGGAGTGTACCGGGAAATCAGCCCCAGCATTTT. Encoded protein: CAWSVPGNQPQHF. The chain uses TRBV30 and TRBJ1-5; D call uncertain. Germline V gene sequence: CDR1 GTSNPN, CDR2 SVGIG (reference sequence). The CDR3 is 13 amino acids. V gave up 0 bases and J gave up 4 bases, with 7 bases separating them.

On this clone itself: This same CDR3 is encoded by further DNA sequences in the sample. The chain carries TRBV30 and TRBJ2-7; D uncertain. Trimming shortened V by 3 bases and J by 0 bases, and 3 bases separated the two germline ends. Germline V lookup: CDR1 GTSNPN, CDR2 SVGIG (reference sequence). This CDR3 comprises 11 residues. In nucleotides, the CDR3 is TGTGCCTGGAGCCACTCCTACGAGCAGTACTTC. It translates to CAWSHSYEQYF.

This rearrangement joins TRBV19 to TRBJ2-5; weak D call: TRBD2 (7 bases). Trimming shortened V by 3 bases and J by 1 base, and 15 bases separated the two germline ends. The CDR3 extends over 16 amino acids. Germline V CDR1 and CDR2: LNHDA, SQIVND (reference sequence). CDR3 in amino acids: CASSIGGGGSQETQYF. CDR3 DNA: TGTGCCAGTAGTATTGGGGGCGGGGGCTCCCAAGAGACCCAGTACTTC.

This chain joins TRBV11-2 and TRBJ2-5; D perhaps matches TRBD2 (5 bases). The CDR3 loop spans 15 amino acids. V lost 3 bases and J 3 bases, leaving 14 bases between the germline ends. CDR1 and CDR2 from the germline V gene are SGHAT and FQNNGV. This chain's CDR3 is CASSLLSLGEETQYF. CDR3 DNA sequence: TGTGCCAGCAGCTTGCTAAGTTTGGGAGAAGAGACCCAGTACTTC. Drawing the rest from reference TRBV11-2 and TRBJ2-5, the complete variable domain is EAGVAQSPRYKIIEKRQSVAFWCNPISGHATLYWYQQILGQGPKLLIQFQNNGVVDDSQLPKDRFSAERLKGVDSTLKIQPAKLEDSAVYLCASSLLSLGEETQYFGPGTRLLVL.

The V and J genes are TRBV9 and TRBJ2-1, with unresolved D. Trimming took off 0 bases at V and 8 bases at J, with 12 bases between the two ends. The CDR3 loop spans 14 amino acids. CDR1 SGDLS and CDR2 YYNGEE come from the germline V gene. The CDR3 coding sequence is TGTGCCAGCAGCGTAGCACCCGGGTCTGATGAGCAGTTCTTC. Residues: CASSVAPGSDEQFF.

The chain employs TRBV28 and TRBJ1-1; D unclear. Germline V gene sequence: CDR1 MDHEN, CDR2 SYDVKM. The length of the CDR3 is 14 residues. V was pared by 2 bases and J by 1 base, with 8 bases between. CDR3 in DNA: TGTGCCAGCAGTTTAATTGCGGGGAACACTGAAGCTTTCTTT. Translating it yields CASSLIAGNTEAFF.

V and J are TRBV2 and TRBJ1-5, with TRBD1 as a possible D gene (5 bases). The CDR3 extends over 13 amino acids. Per the germline V gene, CDR1 is SNHLY and CDR2 is FYNNEI. Trimming took 7 bases from V and 4 from J, leaving 11 bases between them. DNA for the CDR3: TGTGCCAGCATGGGGACCCTGAATCAGCCCCAGCATTTT. This gives the protein CASMGTLNQPQHF.

The rearrangement uses TRBV18 and TRBJ2-2, with D possibly being TRBD2 (6 bases). The CDR3 covers 16 residues. V was trimmed by 3 bases and J by 4 bases, leaving 15 bases between them. Germline V gives CDR1 KGHSH, CDR2 LQKENI. Here the CDR3 DNA reads TGTGCCAGCTCACCTCAAGCGGGTAGGGGCACCGGGGAGCTGTTTTTT. It codes for CASSPQAGRGTGELFF. Combining the CDR3 with reference TRBV18 and TRBJ2-2 gives the whole variable domain NAGVMQNPRHLVRRRGQEARLRCSPMKGHSHVYWYRQLPEEGLKFMVYLQKENIIDESGMPKERFSAEFPKEGPSILRIQQVVRGDSAAYFCASSPQAGRGTGELFFGEGSRLTVL.

J is TRBJ2-2 and V is TRBV7-3, with 7 bases that match TRBD2. With V trimmed by 4 bases and J by 8 bases, 7 bases remained unmatched. CDR1 and CDR2 (germline): SGHTA, FQGTGA. The CDR3 contains 14 residues. DNA for the CDR3: TGTGCCAGCAGCTCTGCTGGCGGGAGAGGGGAGCTGTTTTTT. This encodes CASSSAGGRGELFF.

The rearrangement links TRBV27 to TRBJ1-4; no reliable D call. CDR1 is MNHEY and CDR2 is SMNVEV in the germline V gene (reference sequence). Trimming cost V 2 bases and J 4 bases, with 14 bases left between them. There are 16 residues in the CDR3. Here the CDR3 reads CASSLSALDLNEKLFF. CDR3 DNA: TGTGCCAGCAGTTTAAGTGCCTTGGACCTTAATGAAAAACTGTTTTTT. The full variable domain, completed using reference TRBV27 and TRBJ1-4, is EAQVTQNPRYLITVTGKKLTVTCSQNMNHEYMSWYRQDPGLGLRQIYYSMNVEVTDKGDVPEGYKVSRKEKRNFPLILESPSPNQTSLYFCASSLSALDLNEKLFFGSGTQLSVL.